Listed here is a single TCR beta chain. Its antigen is still unknown. Treatment: around 19 received Ad26.COV2.S at low or high dose, single or two shots; several received placebo; per-sample allocation not given. Sampling took place 63 days after the first vaccine or placebo injection. An adult donor aged 18-55 years was enrolled in Boston. This sample is part of a study of Ad26.COV2.S vaccination and SARS-CoV-2 variants. Study summary: This donor came from the COV1001 trial of Ad26.COV2.S.

Assay used: immunoSEQ multiplex PCR; TCRdb lists only in-frame clones, some missing. This table has approximately 480,000 clones, roughly 89% appearing once. Overall study findings and caveats: It was reported that spike-specific CD8+ and CD4+ T cell responses were substantially broad after vaccination. Placebo recipients trailed vaccine recipients in spike-specific TCR breadth.

The CDR3 sequence is 16 residues long. The V segment lost 6 bases and the J segment 5 bases; nucleotides outside the gene matches: 10. Germline lookup yields CDR1 SEHNR and CDR2 FQNEAQ (reference sequence). The receptor was derived from a person between 18 and 60 years old who received the Ad26.COV2.S COVID-19 vaccine or a placebo. The chain recombines TRBV7-9 with TRBJ1-1; 12 positions match TRBD1. The source material was peripheral blood, sampled in a trial of Ad26.COV2.S vaccine versus placebo. The CDR3 sequence: CASSPPGQGAGTEAFF. The DNA for the CDR3 is TGTGCCAGCAGTCCTCCGGGACAGGGGGCTGGTACTGAAGCTTTCTTT.